The 28 T cell receptor beta chains presented below share a single source sample, sequenced in a study of T cell repertoires in ileal Crohn's disease. Generated by immunoSEQ multiplex PCR, the TCRdb table keeps only in-frame clones and is missing some. Of roughly 15,000 clones in the sample, over 65% were seen once. Sequencing was done on a sample of ileal tissue. Receptors were obtained from an adult with Crohn's disease.

This clone has only one observation. The chain links TRBV10-3 to TRBJ1-2; TRBD1 matches 9 bases. Per germline, CDR1 ENHRY and CDR2 SYGVKD. V lost 7 bases to trimming and J lost 4 bases; unmatched junction nucleotides: 7. This CDR3 region has 14 residues. CDR3 bases: TGTGCCATCAAGCGGACAGGGGACCGCTATGGCTACACCTTC. Translation: CAIKRTGDRYGYTF.

This clone has just one count. This chain connects TRBV2 to TRBJ2-5; D not resolved. Trimming removed 2 bases at V and 5 bases at J, with 9 bases between. Germline lookup yields CDR1 SNHLY and CDR2 FYNNEI. This CDR3 region has 13 residues. The CDR3 nucleotides are TGTGCCAGCAGTGAATTCCCCCGGGAGACCCAGTACTTC. The encoded protein is CASSEFPRETQYF.

On this clone: No conserved phenylalanine or tryptophan ends this CDR3, so it is likely a read error. This sequence joins TRBV27 and TRBJ1-3; 9 bases match TRBD1. This CDR3 comprises 17 residues. The ends lost 5 bases at V and 4 bases at J; junction bases unmatched: 12. The V gene's germline CDR1 is MNHEY and CDR2 SMNVEV (reference sequence). CDR3 amino acids: CASSPPPGTGNGNTIYL. In nucleotides, the CDR3 is TGTGCCAGCAGTCCACCGCCCGGGACAGGGAACGGAAACACCATATATCTT.

The chain has TRBV9 and TRBJ2-7; D is perhaps TRBD1 (6 bases). V was cut by 0 bases and J by 5 bases, with 12 bases left in between. CDR1 is SGDLS, CDR2 YYNGEE, per germline. The length of the CDR3 is 14 residues. CDR3 amino acids: CASSVGGRGNEQYF. CDR3 nucleotides: TGTGCCAGCAGCGTAGGCGGCAGGGGCAACGAGCAGTACTTC.

The chain links TRBV6-1 to TRBJ1-2; D might be TRBD1 (5 bases). CDR1 is MNHNS and CDR2 is SASEGT in the germline V gene. Trimming pared 2 bases from V and 2 bases from J, leaving 6 bases between. The CDR3 has 13 amino acids. The CDR3 here is CASSENRNYGYTF. CDR3 nucleotide sequence: TGTGCCAGCAGTGAAAACAGGAACTATGGCTACACCTTC.

This sequence joins TRBV6-1 and TRBJ1-1; D ambiguous. The V and J ends lost 4 bases and 1 base respectively, with 7 bases between them. The CDR3 has 13 residues. Germline lookup yields CDR1 MNHNS and CDR2 SASEGT. The CDR3 sequence is CASSGGWNTEAFF. The CDR3 DNA reads TGTGCCAGCAGTGGCGGGTGGAACACTGAAGCTTTCTTT.

The chain employs TRBV15 and TRBJ1-6, with D perhaps TRBD1 (6 bases). This CDR3 has 17 amino acids. Germline V gene lookup returns CDR1 LNHNV and CDR2 YYDKDF (reference sequence). With 0 bases removed from V and 4 bases from J, the gap between germline ends came to 13 bases. For the CDR3, the DNA is TGTGCCACCAGCAGAGATCGGGCCGGGACATATAATTCACCCCTCCACTTT. Translating gives CATSRDRAGTYNSPLHF.

The gene calls are TRBV5-1 and TRBJ1-1, with 9 bases fitting TRBD1. Germline trimming cut 3 bases from V and 1 base from J; bases unmatched to any gene: 1. The CDR3 sequence is 14 residues long. Germline-derived CDR1 and CDR2 are SGHRS and YFSETQ. The CDR3 DNA reads as TGCGCCAGCAGCTGGGACAGGGCGAACACTGAAGCTTTCTTT. Its translation is CASSWDRANTEAFF.

The chain couples TRBV7-2 to TRBJ1-1; 9 bases map to TRBD1. CDR1 is SGHTA, CDR2 FQGNSA, per germline. This CDR3 is built from 17 residues. V was clipped by 3 bases and J by 0 bases; unmatched bases: 8. In DNA form, the CDR3 reads TGTGCCAGCAGCTTGGGCGGGGGACAGGGAATGAACACTGAAGCTTTCTTT. It yields the protein CASSLGGGQGMNTEAFF.

There are a few counts of this clone. The genes are TRBV5-6 and TRBJ1-3, with TRBD1 matching 10 bases. V shed 6 bases and J 5 bases; nucleotides not matched to a gene: 8. Per the germline V gene, CDR1 is SGHDT and CDR2 is YYEEEE. The length of the CDR3 is 15 residues. The CDR3 region is CASTQDRGLRNTIYF. The CDR3 DNA follows: TGTGCCAGCACCCAAGACAGGGGGCTTAGAAACACCATATATTTT.

The chain recombines TRBV18 with TRBJ1-1; a possible D gene is TRBD1 (5 bases). The V end was cut by 2 bases, the J end by 1 base, with 8 bases between. Germline CDR1 KGHSH, CDR2 LQKENI. The CDR3 spans 14 residues. CDR3 amino acids: CASSPRQGNTEAFF. The CDR3 bases are TGTGCCAGCTCACCAAGGCAGGGGAACACTGAAGCTTTCTTT.

V is TRBV7-8 and J is TRBJ2-3, with TRBD1 matching over 8 bases. The CDR3 contains 17 residues. After removal of 2 bases from V and 1 base from J, the junction contained 8 bases not matched to a gene. Per the germline V gene, CDR1 is SGHVS and CDR2 is FQNEAQ. CDR3 in DNA: TGTGCCAGCAGCTTAAGGTCCCCGGGACAGGGCACAGATACGCAGTATTTT. Its translation: CASSLRSPGQGTDTQYF.

J is TRBJ1-6 and V is TRBV2; D not certain. This CDR3 region has 15 residues. CDR1 is SNHLY and CDR2 is FYNNEI in the germline V gene. Trimming pared 8 bases from V and 0 bases from J, leaving 11 bases between. CDR3: CASSRESSYNSPLHF. CDR3 DNA sequence: TGTGCCAGCTCCCGGGAGAGCTCCTATAATTCACCCCTCCACTTT.

The genes are TRBV5-1 and TRBJ1-2, with TRBD1 matching 7 bases. The CDR3 has 18 residues. With V trimmed by 0 bases and J by 0 bases, 11 bases remained unmatched. CDR1 and CDR2 from the germline V gene are SGHRS and YFSETQ. This CDR3 is CASSLARQGPLPNYGYTF. CDR3 nucleotides: TGCGCCAGCAGCTTGGCCCGACAGGGACCCTTACCTAACTATGGCTACACCTTC.

V gene TRBV5-5 combines with J gene TRBJ1-5; D perhaps matches TRBD1 (6 bases). The germline V gene encodes CDR1 SGHKS and CDR2 YYEKEE (reference sequence). Trimming left V 0 bases short and J 4 bases short, with 14 bases between. This CDR3 is built from 16 residues. The CDR3 protein is CASSLDGGAENQPQHF. CDR3 coding DNA: TGTGCCAGCAGCTTGGATGGGGGCGCGGAAAATCAGCCCCAGCATTTT.

The V and J genes are TRBV11-2 and TRBJ1-2; 8 bases are shared with TRBD1. With 5 bases clipped from V and 5 bases from J, the junction kept 4 bases outside the gene matches. In germline, CDR1 is SGHAT, CDR2 FQNNGV. The CDR3 is made up of 13 amino acids. CDR3 region: CASSPGQGYGYTF. The CDR3 coding sequence is TGTGCCAGCAGCCCAGGACAGGGATATGGCTACACCTTC.

The rearrangement uses TRBV4-3 and TRBJ1-2; D is perhaps TRBD1 (5 bases). CDR3 length: 13 residues. Deletions cut 0 bases from V and 4 bases from J, with 6 bases between. Germline lookup yields CDR1 LGHNA and CDR2 YSLEER. The CDR3 coding sequence is TGCGCCAGCAGCCAAGACAGGGCCTATGGCTACACCTTC. Protein product: CASSQDRAYGYTF.

Note on this clone: At one end the junction does not follow the germline gene, possibly because of a read error. The chain couples TRBV9 to TRBJ1-1; D not resolved. Germline V gene lookup returns CDR1 SGDLS and CDR2 YYNGEE. This CDR3 is 12 amino acids long. CDR3 DNA sequence: TGTGCCAGCAGCGTGAGGGCCCCCTTTGTTACCTTT. Its translation is CASSVRAPFVTF.

The chain carries TRBV30 and TRBJ1-2, with a weak D call TRBD1 (5 bases). V lost 0 bases, J lost 2 bases, and 13 bases lay in between. The CDR3 sequence is 15 residues long. The V gene's germline CDR1 is GTSNPN and CDR2 SVGIG (reference sequence). This CDR3 is CAWSVQWGSNYGYTF. The CDR3 DNA sequence: TGTGCCTGGAGTGTACAATGGGGCTCCAACTATGGCTACACCTTC.

The J gene is TRBJ2-2, the V gene TRBV4-1; no definite D call. The CDR3 loop spans 13 amino acids. V was shortened by 4 bases and J by 5 bases, with 8 bases between the two germline ends. In germline, CDR1 is MGHRA, CDR2 YSYEKL. CDR3 nucleotides: TGCGCCAGCAGCCCTCGTCTTACCGGGGAGCTGTTTTTT. Amino acid sequence: CASSPRLTGELFF.

The gene calls are TRBV9 and TRBJ1-3; 10 bases line up with TRBD1. With V trimmed by 4 bases and J by 4 bases, 17 bases remained unmatched. Germline lookup yields CDR1 SGDLS and CDR2 YYNGEE. There are 19 residues in the CDR3. For the CDR3, the DNA is TGTGCCAGCAGCATACACCGGGACAGGGGACTTCTTTACGGAAACACCATATATTTT. Amino acid sequence: CASSIHRDRGLLYGNTIYF. The complete variable domain, with remaining parts taken from reference TRBV9 and TRBJ1-3, reads DSGVTQTPKHLITATGQRVTLRCSPRSGDLSVYWYQQSLDQGLQFLIQYYNGEERAKGNILERFSAQQFPDLHSELNLSSLELGDSALYFCASSIHRDRGLLYGNTIYFGEGSWLTVV.

This clone appeared a single time. The chain joins TRBV4-2 to TRBJ2-7, with TRBD2 matching 7 bases. V gave up 4 bases and J gave up 6 bases; unmatched junction bases: 9. CDR1 LGHNA and CDR2 YNFKEQ come from the germline V gene. The CDR3 covers 14 residues. As DNA, the CDR3 is TGTGCCAGCAGCCCGCGGGACTACCCATCCGAGCAGTACTTC. It encodes CASSPRDYPSEQYF.

The V and J genes are TRBV6-1 and TRBJ2-3; D possibly corresponds to TRBD1 (6 bases). Germline V gene sequence: CDR1 MNHNS, CDR2 SASEGT. Trimming left V 7 bases short and J 2 bases short, with 13 bases between. This CDR3 has 14 amino acids. CDR3 in amino acids: CASIPWGLTDTQYF. The CDR3 nucleotides are TGTGCCAGCATCCCGTGGGGGCTCACAGATACGCAGTATTTT.

This sequence joins TRBV7-2 and TRBJ2-7, with TRBD2 identical over 7 bases. The CDR3 sequence is 14 residues long. CDR1 and CDR2 (germline): SGHTA, FQGNSA. The ends lost 5 bases at V and 1 base at J; junction bases unmatched: 5. The CDR3 nucleotides are TGTGCCAGCAGCCCGACTAGCCCTTCCTACGAGCAGTACTTC. Amino acid sequence: CASSPTSPSYEQYF.

This clone was observed a handful of times. V is TRBV11-3 and J is TRBJ2-5; the D is unclear. Per germline, CDR1 SGHNT and CDR2 YENEEA. The V end lost 1 base, the J end lost 5 bases, and 11 bases lay between the germline ends. The CDR3 totals 14 residues. CDR3: CASSLGGLEETQYF. The CDR3, as DNA: TGTGCCAGCAGCTTAGGCGGCCTAGAGGAGACCCAGTACTTC.

This chain uses TRBV19 with TRBJ2-7; D may be TRBD1 (5 bases). The CDR3 runs to 14 residues. Trimming took off 6 bases at V and 0 bases at J, with 12 bases between the two ends. From germline, CDR1 is LNHDA and CDR2 SQIVND (reference sequence). DNA of the CDR3: TGTGCCAGTAGGGAAACAGGAGCCTCCTACGAGCAGTACTTC. Its protein is CASRETGASYEQYF.

J is TRBJ2-1 and V is TRBV2; tentatively, D is TRBD1 (7 bases). V was cut by 6 bases and J by 1 base, with 10 bases left in between. Germline-derived CDR1 and CDR2 are SNHLY and FYNNEI. The CDR3 covers 14 residues. CDR3 loop: CASRRDRSYNEQFF. The DNA of the CDR3 is TGTGCCAGCAGGCGGGACAGATCCTACAATGAGCAGTTCTTC. Together with reference TRBV2 and TRBJ2-1, the CDR3 gives the full variable domain: EPEVTQTPSHQVTQMGQEVILRCVPISNHLYFYWYRQILGQKVEFLVSFYNNEISEKSEIFDDQFSVERPDGSNFTLKIRSTKLEDSAMYFCASRRDRSYNEQFFGPGTRLTVL.

The chain combines TRBV19 with TRBJ2-7; 10 nucleotides line up with TRBD1. Germline CDR1 reads LNHDA; CDR2 reads SQIVND (reference sequence). With V trimmed by 1 base and J by 3 bases, 3 bases remained unmatched. The CDR3 consists of 15 residues. The CDR3 DNA reads TGTGCCAGTAGTATAGGGGGGACAGGGGACTACGAGCAGTACTTC. The encoded protein is CASSIGGTGDYEQYF.